This section outlines one TCR beta chain sequence together with its context. MiXCR was run by TCRdb on the RT-PCR reads, yielding one entry per CDR3 protein. The sample lists about 680,000 distinct CDR3 sequences, 12% to 15% occurring once. V dropped 0 bases and J dropped 4; count of bases not matched to a gene: 7. The CDR3 loop spans 17 amino acids. Per germline, CDR1 SGHNT and CDR2 YYREEE (reference sequence). The chain links TRBV5-4 to TRBJ2-5; 12 nucleotides agree with TRBD2. The material sequenced was memory CD4+ T cells from blood. This sequence originates from a female donor in good health, serving as a healthy control. CDR3 in amino acids: CASSLGGLAGLGETQYF. The DNA of the CDR3 is TGTGCCAGCAGCTTGGGCGGACTAGCGGGGTTAGGAGAGACCCAGTACTTC.